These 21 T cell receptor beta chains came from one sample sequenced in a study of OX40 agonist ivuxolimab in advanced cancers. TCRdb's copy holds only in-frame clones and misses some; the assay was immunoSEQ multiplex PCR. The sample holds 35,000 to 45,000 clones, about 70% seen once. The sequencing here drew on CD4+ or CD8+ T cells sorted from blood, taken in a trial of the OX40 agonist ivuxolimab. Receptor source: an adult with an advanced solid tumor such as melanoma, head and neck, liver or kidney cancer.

The DNA of the CDR3 is TGTGCCAGCAGCTCTCGGGATGACACAGATACGCAGTATTTT. This translates into CASSSRDDTDTQYF. The V and J genes are TRBV7-6 and TRBJ2-3; D is possibly TRBD2 (5 bases). The CDR3 is 14 amino acids. V lost 4 bases and J 2 bases, leaving 10 bases between the germline ends. The germline CDR1 and CDR2 sequences are SGHVS and FNYEAQ.

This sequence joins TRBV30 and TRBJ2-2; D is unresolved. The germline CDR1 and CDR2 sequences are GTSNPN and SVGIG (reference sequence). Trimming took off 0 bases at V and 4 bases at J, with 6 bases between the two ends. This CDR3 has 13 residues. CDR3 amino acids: CAWSVVRTGELFF. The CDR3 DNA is TGTGCCTGGAGTGTAGTGCGCACCGGGGAGCTGTTTTTT.

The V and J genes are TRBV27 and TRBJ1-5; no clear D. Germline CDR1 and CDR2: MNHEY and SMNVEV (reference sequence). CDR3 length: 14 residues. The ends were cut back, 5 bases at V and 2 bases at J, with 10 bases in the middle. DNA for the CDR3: TGTGCCAGCAGTCCTGGCTGGGGCAATCAGCCCCAGCATTTT. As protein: CASSPGWGNQPQHF.

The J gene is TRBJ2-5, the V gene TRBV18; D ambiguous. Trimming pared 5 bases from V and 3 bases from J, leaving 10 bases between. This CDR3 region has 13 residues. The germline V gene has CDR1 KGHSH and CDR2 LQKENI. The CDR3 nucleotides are TGTGCCAGCTCAGCTAACGTGGAAGAGACCCAGTACTTC. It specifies CASSANVEETQYF. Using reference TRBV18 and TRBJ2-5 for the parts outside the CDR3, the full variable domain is NAGVMQNPRHLVRRRGQEARLRCSPMKGHSHVYWYRQLPEEGLKFMVYLQKENIIDESGMPKERFSAEFPKEGPSILRIQQVVRGDSAAYFCASSANVEETQYFGPGTRLLVL.

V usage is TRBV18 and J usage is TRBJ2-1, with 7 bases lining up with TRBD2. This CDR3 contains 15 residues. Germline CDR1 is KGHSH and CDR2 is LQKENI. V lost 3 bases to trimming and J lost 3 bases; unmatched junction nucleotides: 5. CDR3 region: CASSPLTGGYNEQFF. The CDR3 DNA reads TGTGCCAGCTCACCTCTAACGGGGGGCTACAATGAGCAGTTCTTC.

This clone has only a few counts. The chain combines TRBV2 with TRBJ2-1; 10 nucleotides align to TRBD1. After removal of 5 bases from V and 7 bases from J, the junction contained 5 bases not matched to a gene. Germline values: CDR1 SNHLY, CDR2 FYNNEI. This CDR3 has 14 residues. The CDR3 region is CASSRQGAGNEQFF. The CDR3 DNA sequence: TGTGCCAGCAGTCGACAGGGGGCTGGGAATGAGCAGTTCTTC.

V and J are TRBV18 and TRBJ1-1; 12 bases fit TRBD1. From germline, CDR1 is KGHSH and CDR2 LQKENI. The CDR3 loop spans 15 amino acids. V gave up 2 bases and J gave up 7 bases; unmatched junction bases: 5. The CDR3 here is CASSPAGTGGVEAFF. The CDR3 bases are TGTGCCAGCTCACCAGCTGGGACAGGGGGCGTTGAAGCTTTCTTT.

The DNA of the CDR3 is TGTGCCAGCAGTTTATATCAGGGAACAGCTTTCTTT. Translated: CASSLYQGTAFF. The chain joins TRBV28 to TRBJ1-1, with TRBD1 as a possible D gene (5 bases). This CDR3 spans 12 amino acids. The ends were cut back, 1 base at V and 10 bases at J, with 10 bases in the middle. CDR1 and CDR2 (germline): MDHEN, SYDVKM.

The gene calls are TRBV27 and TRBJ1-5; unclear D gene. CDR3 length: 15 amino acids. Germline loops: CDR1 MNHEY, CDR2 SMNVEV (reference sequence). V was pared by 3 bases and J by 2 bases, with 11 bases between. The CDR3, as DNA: TGTGCCAGCAGTTTTTGGGGTGGGCGCAATCAGCCCCAGCATTTT. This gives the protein CASSFWGGRNQPQHF.

The CDR3: CASSITTGIQETQYF. The CDR3 coding sequence is TGTGCCAGTAGTATAACAACGGGGATTCAAGAGACCCAGTACTTC. The gene calls are TRBV19 and TRBJ2-5, with TRBD2 as a possible D gene (5 bases). V was trimmed by 2 bases and J by 2 bases, leaving 12 bases between them. The CDR3 totals 15 residues. CDR1 is LNHDA, CDR2 SQIVND, per germline (reference sequence).

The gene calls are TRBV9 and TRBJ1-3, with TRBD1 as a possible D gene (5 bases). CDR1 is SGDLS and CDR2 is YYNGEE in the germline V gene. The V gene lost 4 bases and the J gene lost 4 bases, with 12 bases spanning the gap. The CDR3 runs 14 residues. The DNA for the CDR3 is TGTGCCAGCAGCCGAACAGGAAGGGGAAACACCATATATTTT. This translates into CASSRTGRGNTIYF.

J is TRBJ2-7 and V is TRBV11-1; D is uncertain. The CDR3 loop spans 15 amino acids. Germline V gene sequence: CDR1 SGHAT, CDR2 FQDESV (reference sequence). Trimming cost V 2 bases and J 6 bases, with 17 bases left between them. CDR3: CASSLRAPRTIEQYF. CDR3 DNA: TGTGCCAGCAGCTTACGGGCACCCCGGACGATCGAGCAGTACTTC.

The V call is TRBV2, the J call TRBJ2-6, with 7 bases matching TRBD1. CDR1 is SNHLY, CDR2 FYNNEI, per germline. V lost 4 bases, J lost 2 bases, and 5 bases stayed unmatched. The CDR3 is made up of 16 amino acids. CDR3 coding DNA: TGTGCCAGCAGTGTTTCAGACAGGGCTGGGGCCAACGTCCTGACTTTC. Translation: CASSVSDRAGANVLTF.

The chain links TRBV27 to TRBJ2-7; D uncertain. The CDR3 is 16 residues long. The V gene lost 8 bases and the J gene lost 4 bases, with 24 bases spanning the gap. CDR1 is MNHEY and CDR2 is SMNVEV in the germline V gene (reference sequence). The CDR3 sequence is CASYPWGTPGRYEQYF. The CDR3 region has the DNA TGTGCCAGCTATCCTTGGGGAACGCCCGGTCGGTACGAGCAGTACTTC.

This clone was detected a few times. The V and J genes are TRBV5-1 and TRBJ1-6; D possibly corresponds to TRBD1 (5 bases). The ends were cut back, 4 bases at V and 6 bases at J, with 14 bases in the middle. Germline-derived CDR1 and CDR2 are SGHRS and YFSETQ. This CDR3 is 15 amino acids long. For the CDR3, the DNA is TGCGCCAGCAGCGATCAGGGTTTAGTTAATTCACCCCTCCACTTT. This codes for CASSDQGLVNSPLHF.

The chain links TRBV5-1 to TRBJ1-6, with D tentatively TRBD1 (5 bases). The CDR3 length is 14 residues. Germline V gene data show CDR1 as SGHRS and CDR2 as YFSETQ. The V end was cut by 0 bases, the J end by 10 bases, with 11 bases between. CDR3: CASSLAQGGSPLHF. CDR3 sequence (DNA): TGCGCCAGCAGCTTGGCTCAGGGCGGATCACCCCTCCACTTT. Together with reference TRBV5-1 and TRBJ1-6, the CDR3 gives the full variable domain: KAGVTQTPRYLIKTRGQQVTLSCSPISGHRSVSWYQQTPGQGLQFLFEYFSETQRNKGNFPGRFSGRQFSNSRSEMNVSTLELGDSALYLCASSLAQGGSPLHFGNGTRLTVT.

This CDR3 reads CASSESGAQETQYF. In DNA form, the CDR3 reads TGCGCCAGCAGTGAGTCGGGAGCCCAAGAGACCCAGTACTTC. This chain links TRBV10-2 with TRBJ2-5; the D gene is possibly TRBD2 (5 bases). The CDR3 runs 14 residues. V was cut by 0 bases and J by 1 base, with 6 bases left in between. Germline CDR1 and CDR2: WSHSY and SAAADI.

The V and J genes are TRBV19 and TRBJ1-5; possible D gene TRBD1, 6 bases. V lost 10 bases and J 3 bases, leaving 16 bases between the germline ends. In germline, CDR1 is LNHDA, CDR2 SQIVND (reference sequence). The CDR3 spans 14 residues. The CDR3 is CATQPGTNNQPQHF. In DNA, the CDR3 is TGTGCCACCCAACCTGGGACAAACAATCAGCCCCAGCATTTT.

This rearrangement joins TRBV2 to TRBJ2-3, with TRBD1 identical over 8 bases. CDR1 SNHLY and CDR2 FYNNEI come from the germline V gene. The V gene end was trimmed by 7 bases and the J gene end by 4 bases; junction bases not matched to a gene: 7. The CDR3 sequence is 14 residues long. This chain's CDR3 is CASKMTGAADTQYF. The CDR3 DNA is TGTGCCAGCAAGATGACAGGGGCAGCAGATACGCAGTATTTT.

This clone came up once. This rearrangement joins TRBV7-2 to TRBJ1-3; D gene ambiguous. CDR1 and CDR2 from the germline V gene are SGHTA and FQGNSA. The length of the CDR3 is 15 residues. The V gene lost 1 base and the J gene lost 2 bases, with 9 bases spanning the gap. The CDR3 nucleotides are TGTGCCAGCAGCTTAGATGAGGCTGCTGGAAACACCATATATTTT. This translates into CASSLDEAAGNTIYF.

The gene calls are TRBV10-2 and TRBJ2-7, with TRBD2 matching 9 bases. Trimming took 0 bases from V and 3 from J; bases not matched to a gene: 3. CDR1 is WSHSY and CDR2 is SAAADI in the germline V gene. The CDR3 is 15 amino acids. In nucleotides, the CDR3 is TGCGCCAGCAGTGAGTCAGCTAGCGGGGACTACGAGCAGTACTTC. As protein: CASSESASGDYEQYF.